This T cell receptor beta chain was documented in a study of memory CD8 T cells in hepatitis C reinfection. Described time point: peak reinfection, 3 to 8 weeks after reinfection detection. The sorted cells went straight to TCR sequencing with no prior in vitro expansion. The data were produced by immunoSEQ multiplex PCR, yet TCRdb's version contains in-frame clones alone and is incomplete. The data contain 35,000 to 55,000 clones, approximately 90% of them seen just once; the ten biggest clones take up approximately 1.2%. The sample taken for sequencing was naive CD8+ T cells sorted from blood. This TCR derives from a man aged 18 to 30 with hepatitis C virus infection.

CDR3 nucleotides: TGTGCCAGCAGCGTAACAGGAGGGACTGTGAACACCGGGGAGCTGTTTTTT. Amino acids: CASSVTGGTVNTGELFF. The chain combines TRBV9 with TRBJ2-2; TRBD2 is a possible D gene (6 bases). The CDR3 is 17 residues long. Looked up from germline, CDR1 is SGDLS and CDR2 is YYNGEE. Trimming pared 1 base from V and 1 base from J, leaving 14 bases between.